This record concerns one TCR beta chain sequence. This specimen belongs to a study of blood T cell repertoires in COVID-19. In the study overall: From the United States, Italy and Spain came samples of acute and convalescent COVID-19.

Germline V gene sequence: CDR1 SGDLS, CDR2 YYNGEE. V shed 4 bases, J shed 2 bases, and the junction held 10 bases outside the gene matches. The CDR3 length is 16 residues. TCRdb's copy holds only in-frame clones and misses some; the assay was immunoSEQ multiplex PCR. This table holds approximately 400,000 clones, roughly 86% found once. The sequence derives from a man aged 30 to 45 who had recovered from COVID-19. Sequencing was performed on PBMCs or T cells enriched from blood (not recorded which). The chain links TRBV9 to TRBJ2-7; 9 bases match TRBD2. The CDR3 loop reads CASSPEGLAGPYEQYF. The DNA for the CDR3 is TGTGCCAGCAGCCCCGAGGGTCTAGCGGGGCCCTACGAGCAGTACTTC.